A selection of T cell receptor beta chains follows, all from one sample in a study of T cells in localized non-small cell lung cancer. Produced via immunoSEQ multiplex PCR; TCRdb's table is partial and in-frame only. Of 20,000 to 25,000 clones listed, under 95% were seen once; the top ten hold approximately 14%. The source material was peripheral blood, sampled before any cancer treatment. The source is a man between 35 and 75 years old with stage III squamous cell lung carcinoma. Each CDR3 is given with its conserved first and last residue. Fields, in order: J gene, V gene, clone size, D gene, CDR3 protein, CDR3 DNA. A D gene is named only where the DNA matches it firmly. Clone size is not always given. Where it is, it says once, few, many or a class for expanded clones.

TRBJ1-1 | TRBV5-1 | . | . | CASSEARMNTEAFF | TGCGCCAGCAGCGAGGCGAGAATGAACACTGAAGCTTTCTTT
TRBJ1-1 | TRBV9 | . | TRBD1 | CASSAGTGLNTEAFF | TGTGCCAGCAGCGCCGGGACAGGGCTGAACACTGAAGCTTTCTTT
TRBJ2-1 | TRBV7-9 | . | . | CASSALSYNEQFF | TGTGCCAGCAGCGCCCTCTCCTACAATGAGCAGTTCTTC
TRBJ2-5 | TRBV29-1 | . | TRBD2 | CSVEDGLVRETQYF | TGCAGCGTTGAAGATGGACTAGTGAGGGAGACCCAGTACTTC
TRBJ1-2 | TRBV27 | . | . | CASSLSGLVGYGYTF | TGTGCCAGCAGTTTATCGGGCCTGGTGGGCTATGGCTACACCTTC
TRBJ2-7 | TRBV10-2 | . | . | CASSGTGYEQYF | TGCGCCAGCAGTGGCACAGGCTACGAGCAGTACTTC
TRBJ1-1 | TRBV6-1 | . | . | CASLELNTEAFF | TGTGCCAGCCTGGAGTTGAACACTGAAGCTTTCTTT
TRBJ1-5 | TRBV7-9 | . | . | CASSTRGGPVHF | TGTGCCAGCAGCACCCGCGGAGGGCCAGTGCATTTT
TRBJ1-5 | TRBV6-5 | . | . | CASAGTLYQPQHF | TGTGCCAGTGCCGGGACACTTTATCAGCCCCAGCATTTT
TRBJ1-2 | TRBV5-6 | . | . | CASSLSQVTLYGYTF | TGTGCCAGCAGCTTATCTCAGGTGACCCTCTATGGCTACACCTTC
TRBJ1-1 | TRBV6-5 | . | . | CASSSKGIVTEAFF | TGTGCCAGCAGTAGCAAGGGGATTGTCACTGAAGCTTTCTTT
TRBJ2-7 | TRBV6-1 | . | TRBD2 | CASRSRGDSYEQYF | TGTGCCAGCAGAAGTCGGGGGGACTCCTACGAGCAGTACTTC
TRBJ1-3 | TRBV11-3 | . | . | CASSLEGSSGNTIYF | TGTGCCAGCAGCTTAGAGGGGAGCTCTGGAAACACCATATATTTT
TRBJ2-7 | TRBV11-2 | . | TRBD1 | CASSPNRGPSYEQYF | TGTGCCAGCAGTCCGAACAGGGGGCCATCCTACGAGCAGTACTTC
TRBJ2-2 | TRBV19 | once | . | CASSYGNTGELFF | TGTGCCAGTAGTTACGGGAACACCGGGGAGCTGTTTTTT
TRBJ1-2 | TRBV28 | . | TRBD1 | CASSLTGELRPYGYTF | TGTGCCAGCAGTTTAACAGGGGAGTTACGACCCTATGGCTACACCTTC
TRBJ1-6 | TRBV7-2 | . | TRBD1 | CASSSTGGRSYNSPLHF | TGTGCCAGCAGCTCTACAGGGGGCCGCTCCTATAATTCACCCCTCCACTTT
TRBJ1-6 | TRBV9 | . | . | CASSRSRDTTDSPLHF | TGTGCCAGCAGTCGGTCCCGGGACACCACAGATTCACCCCTCCACTTT
TRBJ1-6 | TRBV4-3 | . | . | CASSQEEGLIALYSPLHF | TGCGCCAGCAGCCAAGAGGAAGGCCTCATAGCCCTATATTCACCCCTCCACTTT
TRBJ2-2 | TRBV6-5 | . | TRBD1 | CASSYRGPDTGELFF | TGTGCCAGCAGTTACAGGGGGCCGGACACCGGGGAGCTGTTTTTT
TRBJ2-7 | TRBV18 | . | TRBD1 | CASSPDRDGSYEQYF | TGTGCCAGCTCACCGGACAGGGATGGGTCCTACGAGCAGTACTTC
TRBJ2-7 | TRBV7-8 | . | . | CASSLGGREQYF | TGTGCCAGCAGCTTAGGGGGCCGCGAGCAGTACTTC
TRBJ1-3 | TRBV7-2 | . | . | CASSPYRERGGNTIYF | TGTGCCAGCAGCCCTTACAGGGAAAGGGGTGGAAACACCATATATTTT
TRBJ1-6 | TRBV9 | once | . | CASSEQGPNSPLHF | TGTGCCAGCAGCGAACAGGGCCCTAATTCACCCCTCCACTTT
TRBJ1-1 | TRBV11-2 | . | . | CASSSPSPGLNTEAFF | TGTGCCAGCAGCTCCCCTTCGCCAGGACTGAACACTGAAGCTTTCTTT
TRBJ2-7 | TRBV28 | . | . | CASSSASYEQYF | TGTGCCAGCAGTTCGGCCTCCTACGAGCAGTACTTC
TRBJ2-7 | TRBV5-4 | once | TRBD2 | CASRPGVAGGAYEQYF | TGTGCCAGCAGACCTGGGGTTGCGGGGGGCGCCTACGAGCAGTACTTC
TRBJ2-5 | TRBV27 | . | . | CASSSPQGGGETQYF | TGTGCCAGCAGTTCTCCACAGGGTGGAGGGGAGACCCAGTACTTC
TRBJ2-1 | TRBV6-5 | . | TRBD2 | CASSYMGGYNEQFF | TGTGCCAGCAGTTATATGGGAGGGTACAATGAGCAGTTCTTC
TRBJ1-1 | TRBV2 | . | . | CASSEEVNTEAFF | TGTGCCAGCAGTGAAGAGGTGAACACTGAAGCTTTCTTT
TRBJ2-3 | TRBV28 | . | . | CASSPLKGGTADTQYF | TGTGCCAGCAGTCCGTTAAAGGGGGGGACTGCAGATACGCAGTATTTT
TRBJ2-1 | TRBV5-1 | . | TRBD2 | CASSLALGGSSYNEQFF | TGCGCCAGCAGCTTGGCGTTAGGCGGGAGCTCCTACAATGAGCAGTTCTTC
TRBJ1-1 | TRBV10-3 | . | . | CAISEGGADTEAFF | TGTGCCATCAGTGAAGGGGGGGCGGACACTGAAGCTTTCTTT
TRBJ2-5 | TRBV15 | . | . | CATSRDQSASSGTQYF | TGTGCCACCAGCAGAGATCAGTCGGCTAGCAGTGGGACCCAGTACTTC
TRBJ2-1 | TRBV9 | . | . | CASSGASSYNEQFF | TGTGCCAGCAGCGGGGCCTCCTCCTACAATGAGCAGTTCTTC
TRBJ2-2 | TRBV4-3 | . | . | CASSQDTGKNTGELFF | TGCGCCAGCAGCCAAGATACAGGGAAGAACACCGGGGAGCTGTTTTTT
TRBJ1-3 | TRBV11-2 | . | . | CASSSTGGNTIYF | TGTGCCAGCAGCTCGACAGGTGGAAACACCATATATTTT
TRBJ2-2 | TRBV5-8 | . | . | CASSLGQQNTGELFF | TGTGCCAGCAGCTTGGGACAGCAAAACACCGGGGAGCTGTTTTTT
TRBJ2-5 | TRBV29-1 | few | TRBD2 | CSVVRLAGVGETQYF | TGCAGCGTTGTCAGACTAGCGGGAGTAGGGGAGACCCAGTACTTC
TRBJ1-2 | TRBV25-1 | . | . | CASRGRSNYGYTF | TGTGCCAGCAGGGGCCGGTCTAACTATGGCTACACCTTC
TRBJ1-4 | TRBV6-1 | . | TRBD1 | CASRTGGYEKLFF | TGTGCCAGCAGAACAGGGGGCTATGAAAAACTGTTTTTT
TRBJ2-2 | TRBV7-2 | . | . | CASSLVVSSGELFF | TGTGCCAGCAGCTTAGTTGTTAGTTCCGGGGAGCTGTTTTTT
TRBJ2-3 | TRBV4-2 | . | . | CASSPDVGRTQYF | TGTGCCAGCAGCCCAGATGTGGGGCGAACGCAGTATTTT
TRBJ2-7 | TRBV5-5 | . | . | CASSPSATGSFYEQYF | TGTGCCAGCAGCCCATCTGCGACAGGTTCTTTTTACGAGCAGTACTTC
TRBJ1-1 | TRBV7-3 | few | . | CASSATGRNTEAFF | TGTGCCAGCAGCGCGACGGGACGGAACACTGAAGCTTTCTTT
TRBJ1-4 | TRBV5-1 | . | TRBD1 | CASSSGQGGNEKLFF | TGCGCCAGCAGCTCCGGACAGGGAGGTAATGAAAAACTGTTTTTT
TRBJ1-4 | TRBV5-1 | few | . | CASSLGRTGNEKLFF | TGCGCCAGCAGCTTGGGACGGACTGGAAATGAAAAACTGTTTTTT
TRBJ1-4 | TRBV21-1 | . | . | CASSKVGQQGVCQKLFF | TGTGCCAGCAGCAAAGTTGGACAACAGGGGGTTTGTCAAAAACTGTTTTTT
TRBJ2-1 | TRBV5-5 | . | TRBD1 | CASTLRDLLQGRLYNEQFF | TGTGCCAGCACCCTTCGGGACCTCCTACAGGGGCGATTGTACAATGAGCAGTTCTTC
TRBJ1-5 | TRBV6-6 | . | . | CASSLTGYQPQHF | TGTGCCAGCAGTCTAACAGGTTATCAGCCCCAGCATTTT
TRBJ1-1 | TRBV5-1 | . | . | CASSGPEMNTEAFF | TGCGCCAGCAGCGGCCCAGAAATGAACACTGAAGCTTTCTTT
TRBJ2-7 | TRBV27 | . | TRBD2 | CASSLFGTSGPYEQYF | TGTGCCAGCAGTTTATTTGGGACTAGCGGCCCCTACGAGCAGTACTTC
TRBJ2-2 | TRBV9 | . | . | CASSVAGGTGELFF | TGTGCCAGCAGCGTAGCCGGGGGCACCGGGGAGCTGTTTTTT
TRBJ1-5 | TRBV15 | . | . | CATSRVGGGRLSNQPQHF | TGTGCCACCAGCAGAGTGGGAGGGGGTCGGCTTAGCAATCAGCCCCAGCATTTT